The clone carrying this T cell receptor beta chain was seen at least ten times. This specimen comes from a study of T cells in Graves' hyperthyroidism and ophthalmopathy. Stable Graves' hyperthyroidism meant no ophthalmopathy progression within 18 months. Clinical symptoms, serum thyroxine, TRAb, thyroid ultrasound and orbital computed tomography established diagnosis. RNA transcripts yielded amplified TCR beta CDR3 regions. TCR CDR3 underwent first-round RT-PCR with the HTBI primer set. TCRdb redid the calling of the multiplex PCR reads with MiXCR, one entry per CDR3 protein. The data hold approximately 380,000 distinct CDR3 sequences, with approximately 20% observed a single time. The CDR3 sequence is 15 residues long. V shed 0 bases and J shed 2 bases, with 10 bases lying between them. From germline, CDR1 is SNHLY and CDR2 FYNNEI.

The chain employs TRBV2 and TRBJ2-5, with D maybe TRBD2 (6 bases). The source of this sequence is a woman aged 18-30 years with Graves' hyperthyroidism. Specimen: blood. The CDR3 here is CASSEAPAGQETQYF. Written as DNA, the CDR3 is TGTGCCAGCAGTGAAGCGCCGGCGGGGCAAGAGACCCAGTACTTC.